The TCR beta chain under discussion was sequenced for a study of blood T cell repertoires in COVID-19 (dated by TCRdb to about 2020). With respect to the entire study: The collaborator samples originated in the United States, Italy and Spain and spanned the acute and convalescent phases of COVID-19. The prospective study material was composed of cDNA or gDNA derived from T cells, B-cell-depleted T cells, or PBMCs. Deeply sampled blood TCRbeta repertoires from subjects exposed to, actively infected with, or recovered from COVID-19 were included in the dataset. A freely available public database, intended as a resource for researchers studying the immune response to SARS-CoV-2, is where the repertoires were released. Samples were obtained from the ongoing ImmuneRACE study (first 160 participants) and from 950 to 1,500 subjects provided by 6 global collaborators. Nearly every sample came with metadata listing a de-identified subject ID, COVID-19 status, age in years and sex. Where available, HLA class I and class II types were taken from metadata supplied by the sample provider and were not determined by assay-based typing.

For this clone: Its cognate antigen has yet to be identified. No base-level quality is on record; no much larger clone is a single base apart.

The immunoSEQ Assay, a bias-controlled multiplex PCR, was used to amplify TCRbeta CDR3 regions from genomic DNA. For the original study's pipeline: Nucleated cell counts per sample were estimated from amplification of reference gene primers within the assay. To quantify the absolute abundance of each unique TCRbeta CDR3 rearrangement, sequence reads were collapsed and filtered. For each sample, productive Simpson clonality was calculated by taking the square root of Simpson's diversity index across productive rearrangements. The clones in this table, taken by TCRdb from immuneACCESS, are in-frame only. Not every clone is retained; where verified, under half of the shortfall comes from an unresolved V gene, and the cause of the rest is unknown. The DNA gave D and trimming, while V, J and clone size come from that table. The sample table lists 300,000 to 400,000 clones, roughly nine tenths of them with a count of one. About 5% of the sample belongs to the ten largest clones.

Participants in the prospective study were aged roughly 18 to 90 years, lived in 20 to 25 United States geographic areas, and enrolled through a virtual design. In the prospective study, cohorts were assigned on the basis of participant-reported clinical history obtained from a screening survey and a study questionnaire. ImmuneRACE Cohort 3 recovered participants were defined by two consecutive negative NP/OP PCR tests, healthcare professional clearance, or symptom resolution. Mobile phlebotomists in the prospective study collected whole blood, serum and a nasopharyngeal or oropharyngeal swab from every participant. Participants in the prospective study had the option to provide additional blood draws and questionnaires over a roughly two-month period. Before DNA extraction, prospective study blood samples were shipped either frozen or at room temperature. Study-wide findings and limitations: How much clinical and demographic metadata was included differed by source and by participant, and the metadata was provided uncurated.

Looking up the germline V gene yields CDR1 MNHEY and CDR2 SVGAGI. The CDR3 has 14 amino acids, counting the end cysteine and phenylalanine. Only the CDR3 portion is preserved as DNA: 42 bases, with reading frame beginning at the first base. V and J are truncated by 0 bases and 2 bases respectively, leaving an intervening sequence of 8 bases. This TCR was sampled from a man aged 55-75 years who had recovered from COVID-19. Here the chain combines TRBV6-5 and TRBJ2-7; the D gene is perhaps TRBD2, from 5 matching bases. The sequencing input was PBMCs or T cells enriched from blood (not recorded which). The CDR3 is CASSYSAGAYEQYF. The nucleotide sequence reads as follows: TGTGCCAGCAGTTACTCGGCGGGTGCCTACGAGCAGTACTTC.